This is a list of T cell receptor beta chains from one sample in a study of blood T cell repertoires in COVID-19. Method: immunoSEQ multiplex PCR; TCRdb's copy keeps in-frame clones and lacks some. The sample has around 390,000 clones, around nine tenths seen once. Material: PBMCs or T cells enriched from blood (not recorded which). The receptors originated from a woman aged 50 to 60 who had recovered from COVID-19. Each CDR3 is given with its conserved first and last residue. Fields, in order: clone size, J gene, D gene, V gene, CDR3 DNA, CDR3 protein. A D gene is named only where the DNA matches it firmly. Not every row has a clone size; where given, it reads once, few, many or a size class.

- | TRBJ2-6 | - | TRBV28 | TGTGCCAGCTTACAGAGCTCTGGGGCCAACGTCCTGACTTTC | CASLQSSGANVLTF
- | TRBJ2-7 | - | TRBV7-9 | TGTGCCAGCAGCTTATTTACCTCGCCACGAGGGATGGAGCAGTACTTC | CASSLFTSPRGMEQYF
- | TRBJ1-1 | TRBD1 | TRBV30 | TGTGCCTGGAAGGGGGCTCCCGATGAAGCTTTCTTT | CAWKGAPDEAFF
- | TRBJ1-1 | TRBD1 | TRBV7-8 | TGTGCCAGCAGCTTTGGGACAGGGGGCATCGGGAGCACTGAAGCTTTCTTT | CASSFGTGGIGSTEAFF
- | TRBJ2-1 | - | TRBV9 | TGTGCCAGCAGCGTGAGAGGGAGCAACAATGAGCAGTTCTTC | CASSVRGSNNEQFF
- | TRBJ2-6 | - | TRBV25-1 | TGTGCCAGCAATCAGGGATCTGGGGCCAACGTCCTGACTTTC | CASNQGSGANVLTF
- | TRBJ1-5 | - | TRBV2 | TGTGCCAGCACACAGGAGTTCAATCAGCCCCAGCATTTT | CASTQEFNQPQHF
once | TRBJ1-4 | - | TRBV5-5 | TGTGCCAGCAGCTTGCCTAGCCCCCGGGGGAATGAAAAACTGTTTTTT | CASSLPSPRGNEKLFF
- | TRBJ1-6 | - | TRBV5-1 | TGCGCCAGCAGCTTGTACCGGACAAAATCACCCCTCCACTTT | CASSLYRTKSPLHF
- | TRBJ1-1 | - | TRBV3-1/TRBV3-2 | TGTGCCAGCAGCCACGCAGCAGCGCTATTTGGAGCTGAAGCTTTCTTT | CASSHAAALFGAEAFF
- | TRBJ2-7 | - | TRBV20-1 | TGCAGTGCTAGTGCGTACGAGCAGTACTTC | CSASAYEQYF
- | TRBJ2-1 | - | TRBV28 | TGTGCCAGCAGCCCTAACCCCTACAATGAGCAGTTCTTC | CASSPNPYNEQFF
- | TRBJ1-2 | - | TRBV12-3/TRBV12-4 | TGTGCCAGCAGTTTAGTCAGGGAGGGTGGCTACACCTTC | CASSLVREGGYTF
- | TRBJ1-2 | - | TRBV29-1 | TGCAGCGTTGACTTCGGGATAAACTATGGCTACACCTTC | CSVDFGINYGYTF
- | TRBJ2-7 | - | TRBV28 | TGTGCCAGCAGTTTGGGGGGTCCCAGCTCCTACGAGCAGTACTTC | CASSLGGPSSYEQYF
- | TRBJ1-1 | TRBD1 | TRBV19 | TGTGCCAGTAGTCCCGGGACAGCCATGAACACTGAAGCTTTCTTT | CASSPGTAMNTEAFF
- | TRBJ2-3 | - | TRBV5-1 | TGCGCCAGCAGCTTGTGGGGGGAGACAGATACGCAGTATTTT | CASSLWGETDTQYF
- | TRBJ1-6 | - | TRBV5-1 | TGCGCCAGCAGCTTGACAGGTGACAATTCACCCCTCCACTTT | CASSLTGDNSPLHF
- | TRBJ2-1 | TRBD1 | TRBV3-1/TRBV3-2 | TGTGCCAGCAGTCCAGACAGGGTCCATGAGCAGTTCTTC | CASSPDRVHEQFF
- | TRBJ1-6 | TRBD1 | TRBV7-2 | TGTGCCAGCAGCTGGACAGGGATCGATTCACCCCTCCACTTT | CASSWTGIDSPLHF
- | TRBJ1-4 | TRBD1 | TRBV11-2 | TGTGCCAGCAGCTTAGCCCACCAGGGACAGAGGAATGAAAAACTGTTTTTT | CASSLAHQGQRNEKLFF
- | TRBJ1-2 | - | TRBV11-3 | TGTGCCAGCAGTGACGAAGGCACGAGGACTAATGGCTACACCTTC | CASSDEGTRTNGYTF
- | TRBJ2-3 | TRBD1 | TRBV5-1 | TGCGCCAGCAGCCGACAGGGCCCTTACACAGATACGCAGTATTTT | CASSRQGPYTDTQYF
- | TRBJ1-1 | TRBD1 | TRBV19 | TGTGCCAGTAAGGGACAGCCTAAAGAAGCTTTCTTT | CASKGQPKEAFF
few | TRBJ1-6 | TRBD1 | TRBV18 | TGTGCCAGCTCTCGGGACAGACAAAATAATTCACCCCTCCACTTT | CASSRDRQNNSPLHF
- | TRBJ1-5 | - | TRBV5-8 | TGTGCCAGCAGCTTGGAAGAGGGCCCCAATCAGCCCCAGCATTTT | CASSLEEGPNQPQHF
- | TRBJ1-2 | TRBD1 | TRBV5-4 | TGTGCCAGCAGCAGACGACAGGGTAGTTTACGGGGCTACACCTTC | CASSRRQGSLRGYTF
- | TRBJ2-7 | - | TRBV6-5 | TGTGCCAGCAGCGAGCCCTCCTACGAGCAGTACTTC | CASSEPSYEQYF
- | TRBJ1-1 | TRBD1 | TRBV19 | TGTGCCAGTGGACAGGCAAACACTGAAGCTTTCTTT | CASGQANTEAFF
- | TRBJ1-1 | - | TRBV28 | TGTGCCAGCAGACTGGCCGGGGGTGAAGCTTTCTTT | CASRLAGGEAFF
- | TRBJ2-1 | - | TRBV18 | TGTGCCAGCTCATGGCTTCCATCCTACAATGAGCAGTTCTTC | CASSWLPSYNEQFF
- | TRBJ1-1 | - | TRBV7-9 | TGTGCCAGCAGCTATGCCGCAGGGAACACTGAAGCTTTCTTT | CASSYAAGNTEAFF
- | TRBJ1-3 | - | TRBV7-2 | TGTGCCAGCCGGAGCTCTGGAAACACCATATATTTT | CASRSSGNTIYF
- | TRBJ1-1 | - | TRBV2 | TGTGCCAGCAAGCTTGGGGCAGCAGATAAAGCTTTCTTT | CASKLGAADKAFF
few | TRBJ1-4 | TRBD1 | TRBV9 | TGTGCCAGCAGCGCCCGGGACAGGGATGGCCTTAATGAAAAACTGTTTTTT | CASSARDRDGLNEKLFF